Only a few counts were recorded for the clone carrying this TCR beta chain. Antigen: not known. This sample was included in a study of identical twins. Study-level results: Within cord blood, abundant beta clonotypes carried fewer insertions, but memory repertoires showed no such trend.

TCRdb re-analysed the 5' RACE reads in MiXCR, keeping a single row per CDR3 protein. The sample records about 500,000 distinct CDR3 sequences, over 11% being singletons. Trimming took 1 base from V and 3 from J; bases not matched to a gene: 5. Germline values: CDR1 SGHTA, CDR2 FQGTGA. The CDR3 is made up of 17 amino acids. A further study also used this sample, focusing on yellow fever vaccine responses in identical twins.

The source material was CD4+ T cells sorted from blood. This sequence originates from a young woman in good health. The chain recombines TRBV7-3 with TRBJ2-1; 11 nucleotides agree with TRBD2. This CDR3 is CASSLRRLAGGYNEQFF. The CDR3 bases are TGTGCCAGCAGCTTAAGACGTCTAGCGGGGGGCTACAATGAGCAGTTCTTC.